Each of the 9 T cell receptor beta chains below was sequenced from the same sample in a study of blood T cells in healthy people across ages. A second PCR of 7 to 11 cycles used a sample-barcoded 5' primer and a J-beta primer mix. TCRdb ran MiXCR on the 5' RACE reads and lists one entry per CDR3 protein. Altogether 730,000 or so distinct CDR3 sequences are present, roughly two fifths being singletons, with the ten largest covering roughly 20%. Specimen: blood. These receptor sequences come from a woman aged 55-70 years in good health.

This chain links TRBV12-3 or TRBV12-4 with TRBJ2-5; a possible D gene is TRBD2 (7 bases). The end of the DNA aligns better with TRBJ2-7, so the J call may be wrong. The CDR3 has 13 amino acids. CDR3 sequence: CASIFEGGGEQYF. The DNA of the CDR3 is TGTGCCAGCATCTTCGAGGGAGGGGGCGAGCAGTACTTC.

This clonotype was seen more than once but under ten times. The V gene is TRBV5-5, the J gene TRBJ2-4; TRBD1 aligns across 9 bases. The junction had 12 bases not matched to a gene; V was cut back by 4 bases and J by 13 bases. This CDR3 is 14 amino acids long. CDR1 SGHKS and CDR2 YYEKEE come from the germline V gene (reference sequence). The CDR3 spells CASSGTGGGFKQYF. DNA for the CDR3: TGTGCCAGCAGCGGTACAGGGGGCGGATTCAAGCAGTACTTC. Together with reference TRBV5-5 and TRBJ2-4, the CDR3 gives the full variable domain: DAGVTQSPTHLIKTRGQQVTLRCSPISGHKSVSWYQQVLGQGPQFIFQYYEKEERGRGNFPDRFSARQFPNYSSELNVNALLLGDSALYLCASSGTGGGFKQYFGAGTRLSVL.

Points on this clonotype: A much bigger clone sits one base away, suggesting this may be a read error. Since the CDR3 does not end with the conserved phenylalanine or tryptophan, this likely comes from a read error. The genes are TRBV10-3 and TRBJ2-5; 8 bases align to TRBD2. The DNA end is a closer match to TRBJ2-7, so the J assignment may be wrong. CDR3 size: 15 residues. Germline V gene data show CDR1 as ENHRY and CDR2 as SYGVKD. CDR3 residues: CAISESTGGLNEQYL. CDR3 DNA sequence: TGTGCCATCAGTGAGTCTACGGGAGGGCTAAACGAGCAGTACTTA.

The chain joins TRBV10-3 to TRBJ1-1; D is uncertain. Germline V gene lookup returns CDR1 ENHRY and CDR2 SYGVKD. CDR3 length: 12 residues. V lost 0 bases to trimming and J lost 7 bases, with 6 bases between them. The CDR3 DNA follows: TGTGCCATCAGTGAGTCCCCTTTTGAAGCTTTCTTT. This translates into CAISESPFEAFF.

This clonotype was observed a handful of times. The J gene is TRBJ2-6, the V gene TRBV6-2 or TRBV6-3; D is uncertain. This CDR3 region has 15 residues. Trimming left V 6 bases short and J 2 bases short, with 11 bases between. The germline gives CDR1 MNHEY, CDR2 SVGEGT. DNA for the CDR3: TGTGCCAGCAGACTACAAGGACCTGGGGCCAACGTCCTGACTTTC. Translating gives CASRLQGPGANVLTF.

This clonotype has just a few counts. This chain joins TRBV28 and TRBJ1-2, with TRBD1 matching over 7 bases. The CDR3 totals 13 residues. CDR1 is MDHEN, CDR2 SYDVKM, per germline. The V and J ends lost 10 bases and 3 bases, in that order; junction bases with no gene match: 8. This CDR3 is CATREGADYGYTF. CDR3 coding DNA: TGTGCCACCCGCGAGGGGGCCGACTATGGCTACACCTTC.

This clonotype has ten or more counts. The chain couples TRBV29-1 to TRBJ2-3, with D maybe TRBD1 (6 bases). This CDR3 comprises 12 residues. Germline V gene lookup returns CDR1 SQVTM and CDR2 ANQGSEA. V lost 5 bases and J 7 bases, leaving 13 bases between the germline ends. CDR3 protein: CSVLGAEYTQYF. For the CDR3, the DNA is TGCAGCGTTTTGGGGGCGGAATATACGCAGTATTTT.

This clonotype was recorded a few times. In DNA, the CDR3 is TGTGCCAGCAGTACACGGGTAGGCTACATCCATGAGCAGTTCTTC. Residues: CASSTRVGYIHEQFF. The V gene is TRBV12-3 or TRBV12-4, the J gene TRBJ2-1; D remains unclear. The length of the CDR3 is 15 residues. Trimming cost V 5 bases and J 8 bases, with 19 bases left between them.

Only a few counts were recorded for this clonotype. V usage is TRBV2 and J usage is TRBJ2-1; 13 bases align to TRBD2. Per germline, CDR1 SNHLY and CDR2 FYNNEI. This CDR3 contains 13 residues. Losses at the gene ends were 6 bases for V and 9 bases for J; bases not matched to a gene: 2. CDR3 DNA sequence: TGTGCCAGCAGGCGGACTAGCGGGAGTGAGCAGTTCTTC. Its translation: CASRRTSGSEQFF.